Here is one T cell receptor beta chain with its context. This sample is part of a study of molecular identifiers for immune sequencing clone quantification. Germline CDR1 is DFQATT and CDR2 is SNEGSKA (reference sequence). This CDR3 is 16 amino acids long. Germline trimming cut 5 bases from V and 4 bases from J; bases unmatched to any gene: 7. TCRdb called the PCR reads again in MiXCR, with one record for every CDR3 protein. The data hold 550,000 to 750,000 distinct CDR3 sequences, with around 20% observed a single time. Source material: naive CD8+ T cells from blood, with Jurkat cell RNA spiked in. Subset meaning: FACS-sorted CD8+CD4-CCR7+CD45RA+ naive T cells. The clonotype comes from a human donor in good health. Some libraries in this study had Jurkat cell RNA spiked in. This rearrangement joins TRBV20-1 to TRBJ2-1; 14 nucleotides line up with TRBD2. The CDR3 nucleotides read TGCAGTGCTGATCCGGGACTAGCGGGAGAATACAATGAGCAGTTCTTC. Translating it yields CSADPGLAGEYNEQFF.